Below, one TCR beta chain is given with its context. The data stem from a study of shared clonotypes between healthy human individuals. Clones were read by immunoSEQ multiplex PCR, and TCRdb kept only the in-frame ones, dropping some. Of about half a million clones listed, about 85% were seen once; the top ten hold about 13%. Germline V gene data show CDR1 as MDHEN and CDR2 as SYDVKM. V trimming: 7 bases; J trimming: 8 bases; junction bases outside the gene matches: 12. The CDR3 sequence is 16 residues long. This chain joins TRBV28 and TRBJ2-1; 12 nucleotides match TRBD2. The clonotype was recovered from a middle-aged woman in good health. Some clones in this sample may be carry-over from other donors' samples. Sequenced: PBMCs. The CDR3 nucleotides read TGTGCCAGCACCCTTCTGACTAGCGGGAGAAGGTATGAGCAGTTCTTC. Its protein is CASTLLTSGRRYEQFF. Filled out from reference TRBV28 and TRBJ2-1, the complete variable domain reads DVKVTQSSRYLVKRTGEKVFLECVQDMDHENMFWYRQDPGLGLRLIYFSYDVKMKEKGDIPEGYSVSREKKERFSLILESASTNQTSMYLCASTLLTSGRRYEQFFGPGTRLTVL.